This paragraph reports one TCR beta chain. The antigen it recognizes is unknown. The input lacks base qualities; no much larger clone sits a single base away. Using the immunoSEQ two-step, bias-controlled multiplex PCR assay, TRB CDR3 regions were amplified from genomic DNA. An Illumina NextSeq 500 was used to sequence the CDR3 libraries. In the authors' own workflow: Initial alignment and bioinformatics, including bias normalization against synthetic CDR3 analogs, were performed with the immunoSEQ Analyzer platform. V, D and J genes were annotated according to IMGT database definitions. For further TRBV analyses, VDJtools version 1.1.10 and the R package tcR version 2.2.1.11 were used with default settings. GLIPH analysis was done using default settings in version 1.0. Significant clonotype frequency changes were tested by 2-sided binomial test with Benjamini-Hochberg correction (alpha = 0.01) in CDR3 sequences with at least 5 reads. The source is immuneACCESS, and TCRdb retained only in-frame sequences with V and J called. Part of the clones is not carried over; for the studies checked, unresolved V genes explain less than half of this, and the remainder is unexplained. Clone size and V and J calls were adopted from that table, with D and trimming inferred from the DNA. The sample includes 2,000 to 2,500 clones, with roughly three quarters observed a single time. The ten largest clones capture about two fifths of the sample.

Its CDR3 holds 14 amino acids, cysteine through phenylalanine. The only DNA kept is the CDR3, 42 bases in frame from the first base. The germline V gene supplies CDR1 SGHVS and CDR2 FNYEAQ. V and J are trimmed by 5 bases and 8 bases, and the gene matches miss 9 bases of the junction. The data were obtained in a study of T cell therapy after organ transplantation (dated by TCRdb to the late 2010s). As for the study more broadly: Therapy products were autologous CMV-specific T cells expanded in vitro for 2 to 3 weeks with a peptide pool of 30 HLA class I and II CMV epitopes. Patients were given up to 6 doses of T cells at 2-week intervals and were followed for roughly 30 weeks after finishing therapy. Of the approximately 10 patients, eight were classified as clinical responders and two as nonresponders. Across 2 to 6 intravenous infusions, patients got a median of 1.92 x 10^8 CMV-specific T cells. A follow-up TRBV repertoire analysis was performed on an open-label phase I trial of autologous CMV-specific adoptive T cell therapy in solid-organ transplant recipients. Before T cell therapy commenced, pretherapy samples of peripheral blood were collected. Of the roughly eleven patients, only seven or eight had long-term post-therapy samples available. The paper's findings and limits, for the study overall: Fold change in CD8 clonality after therapy was inversely correlated with pretherapy clonality, suggesting that less biased repertoires were more receptive to remodeling. Before therapy, nonresponders had marked clonal expansions, and their repertoires changed minimally after therapy. The small cohort prevented assessing confounders such as concurrent antirejection and antiviral medications. The small number of expansions detected in nonresponders may reflect reduced sample coverage resulting from poor CD8+ T cell yield. Reconstitution after therapy appeared to include not only transferred clonotypes but also endogenous clonotypes that had not been detected in the therapy products.

The time point label of this sample denotes: before start of T cell therapy. Patients were solid-organ transplant recipients with drug-resistant/recurrent cytomegalovirus. Over eight trial participants were chosen for repertoire analysis on the basis of the availability of post-therapy peripheral blood mononuclear cells. Viable CD3+CD8+CD4- lymphocytes were isolated from PBMCs by sorting on a BD FACSAria III. The Qiagen DNeasy Kit was used to extract genomic DNA from the sorted cells. Sequencing used CD8+ T cells from blood, obtained before autologous CMV-specific T cell therapy. This receptor was obtained from a human patient who had received a solid organ transplant and had CMV disease. The V and J genes are TRBV7-6 and TRBJ2-1; TRBD2 aligns with 7 central bases. Read as DNA, the sequence is TGTGCCAGCAGCGGCCAGGGAGGGGAGGATGAGCAGTTCTTC. This is translated as CASSGQGGEDEQFF.